The present entry profiles one TCR beta chain with its context. A modified ARM-PCR protocol with three rounds of nested PCR amplified TCRbeta. TCRdb redid the calling of the multiplex PCR reads with MiXCR, one entry per CDR3 protein. Here the sample spans about 80,000 distinct CDR3 sequences, around 86% being singletons. No cell sorting was done before RNA was extracted from the tissue. V dropped 3 bases and J dropped 9; count of bases not matched to a gene: 16. The germline V gene encodes CDR1 SGHAT and CDR2 FQDESV (reference sequence). The CDR3 consists of 17 residues. This sample is drawn from a study of tumor and adjacent non-tumor tissue in lung cancer.

The TCR originated in a woman aged 50 to 60 with non-small cell lung cancer. Material for sequencing was lung tumor tissue. The rearrangement joins TRBV11-1 to TRBJ2-1; 8 nucleotides match TRBD2. The CDR3 protein is CASSFPKGERGSFEQFF. CDR3 in DNA: TGTGCCAGCAGCTTTCCCAAAGGGGAGCGGGGGTCGTTTGAGCAGTTCTTC.